A selection of T cell receptor beta chains follows, all from one sample in a study of T-cell reconstitution after alpha-beta-depleted transplantation in children. TCRdb passed the PCR reads through MiXCR, listing each CDR3 protein once. The repertoire holds a few hundred thousand distinct CDR3 sequences, about 9.3% seen once, with 2% to 3% in the top ten. Sequencing was performed on PBMCs from the stem cell graft donor, taken from the stem cell graft. The receptors stem from a human donor who donated a stem cell graft to a child with acute lymphoblastic leukemia. The CDR3 runs from the conserved cysteine through the conserved F or W. The D gene is left open where the match is weak. Not every row has a clone size; where given, it reads once, few, many or a size class.

d_call	j_call	clone_size	cdr3_length	v_call	cdr3_aa	cdr3_nt
.	TRBJ1-2	.	15	TRBV7-9	CASSQQAGKGYGYTF	TGTGCCAGCAGCCAACAAGCCGGGAAGGGGTATGGCTACACCTTC
.	TRBJ2-1	many	14	TRBV5-1	CASSLDRVGNEQFF	TGCGCCAGCAGCTTGGACAGGGTCGGCAATGAGCAGTTCTTC
TRBD1	TRBJ1-3	.	15	TRBV2	CASSNRDRVGNTIYF	TGTGCCAGCAGTAACCGGGACAGGGTTGGAAACACCATATATTTT
TRBD1	TRBJ1-5	.	14	TRBV7-9	CASTGTGVHQPQHF	TGTGCCAGCACCGGGACAGGGGTCCATCAGCCCCAGCATTTT
TRBD1	TRBJ1-6	few	17	TRBV6-5	CASSYSEFWTGGSPLHF	TGTGCCAGCAGTTACTCGGAGTTTTGGACAGGGGGTTCACCCCTCCACTTT
.	TRBJ1-3	many	13	TRBV7-9	CASSLGSGNTIYF	TGTGCCAGCTCCCTAGGCTCTGGAAACACCATATATTTT
.	TRBJ2-2	.	15	TRBV6-5	CASSYTPTETGELFF	TGTGCCAGCAGTTATACTCCGACGGAGACCGGGGAGCTGTTTTTT
.	TRBJ2-2	.	15	TRBV19	CASSAPGRNTGELFF	TGTGCCAGTAGTGCCCCGGGACGGAACACCGGGGAGCTGTTTTTT
.	TRBJ2-1	.	14	TRBV10-3	CAIRTGSKADEQFF	TGTGCCATCAGGACCGGGAGTAAAGCCGATGAGCAGTTCTTC
TRBD1	TRBJ1-2	few	16	TRBV4-3	CASSQPNTGGNYGYTF	TGCGCCAGCAGCCAACCAAATACAGGGGGGAACTATGGCTACACCTTC
.	TRBJ1-2	few	15	TRBV4-1	CASSLQATGTYGYTF	TGCGCCAGCAGCCTACAAGCAACAGGGACCTATGGCTACACCTTC
TRBD2	TRBJ2-1	few	16	TRBV7-6	CASSLGTGGLYNEQFF	TGTGCCAGCAGCTTAGGGACGGGGGGTTTGTACAATGAGCAGTTCTTC
.	TRBJ2-1	many	11	TRBV14	CASSQYNEQFF	TGTGCCAGCAGCCAATACAATGAGCAGTTCTTC
TRBD2	TRBJ2-7	.	16	TRBV11-2	CASSYPPGLAVLEQYF	TGTGCCAGCAGTTATCCTCCAGGACTAGCTGTGCTCGAGCAGTACTTC
.	TRBJ1-5	.	14	TRBV24-1	CATSDSYSNQPQHF	TGTGCCACCAGCGACAGTTATAGCAATCAGCCCCAGCATTTT
.	TRBJ2-5	few	14	TRBV5-1	CASSRQGDLETQYF	TGCGCCAGCAGTCGGCAGGGCGATTTAGAGACCCAGTACTTC
.	TRBJ1-2	.	13	TRBV6-2/TRBV6-3	CASSQTGVDGYTF	TGTGCCAGCAGCCAAACAGGTGTCGATGGCTACACCTTC
.	TRBJ1-1	many	11	TRBV20-1	CSAAGATEAFF	TGCAGTGCTGCGGGTGCTACTGAAGCTTTCTTT
.	TRBJ2-5	many	14	TRBV5-4	CASSLRDGQETQYF	TGTGCCAGCAGCTTGCGGGACGGCCAAGAGACCCAGTACTTC
.	TRBJ2-1	few	15	TRBV6-5	CASSYDRRGDNEQFF	TGTGCCAGCAGTTATGACAGAAGAGGGGACAATGAGCAGTTCTTC
TRBD1	TRBJ2-3	few	16	TRBV6-1	CASSHRTGLGTDTQYF	TGTGCCAGCAGCCACCGGACAGGGCTGGGCACAGATACGCAGTATTTT
TRBD2	TRBJ2-7	few	14	TRBV6-1	CASSAAGGPYEQYF	TGTGCCAGCAGTGCAGCGGGAGGGCCCTACGAGCAGTACTTC
.	TRBJ2-1	.	17	TRBV4-2	CASSQEGGSSSYNEQFF	TGTGCCAGCAGCCAAGAGGGAGGCTCAAGCTCCTACAATGAGCAGTTCTTC
TRBD1	TRBJ2-1	many	15	TRBV11-1	CASSVRDREYNEQFF	TGTGCCAGCAGCGTCCGGGACAGGGAGTACAATGAGCAGTTCTTC
.	TRBJ2-3	few	15	TRBV5-1	CASSFRQAYDGTQYF	TGCGCCAGCAGCTTCCGACAGGCCTACGACGGGACGCAGTATTTT
.	TRBJ2-1	.	15	TRBV19	CASSIGRGRNNEQFF	TGTGCCAGTAGTATTGGTAGGGGTCGAAACAATGAGCAGTTCTTC
TRBD1	TRBJ1-3	few	13	TRBV5-1	CASSDRVGNTIYF	TGCGCCAGCAGCGACAGGGTTGGAAACACCATATATTTT